These 30 T cell receptor beta chains were sequenced from one sample in a study of technical replicates of blood from a handful of donors (dated by TCRdb to about 2017). The library was made by the immunoSEQ multiplex PCR assay. TCRdb provides this immuneACCESS table in a form limited to in-frame rearrangements. Some clones are lacking; in checked studies, under half of them reflect an unresolved V gene, and why the rest are absent is not known. The sample has about 74,000 clones on record, 75% to 85% of them singletons. Roughly 4% of the sample goes to the ten largest clones. The specimen sequenced was PBMCs. These receptors were obtained from a human donor in good health. Some clones in this sample may be carry-over from other donors' samples.

This chain connects TRBV19 to TRBJ2-7; TRBD1 matches 7 bases. This CDR3 is built from 13 residues. V trimming: 7 bases; J trimming: 0 bases; junction bases outside the gene matches: 3. Per germline, CDR1 LNHDA and CDR2 SQIVND (reference sequence). The CDR3 nucleotides are TGTGCCAGTACGGACAGGCTCTCCTACGAGCAGTACTTC. The encoded protein is CASTDRLSYEQYF.

V usage is TRBV10-2 and J usage is TRBJ1-1; TRBD1 matches 7 bases. With 8 bases clipped from V and 1 base from J, the junction kept 1 base outside the gene matches. Per germline, CDR1 WSHSY and CDR2 SAAADI. There are 12 residues in the CDR3. The CDR3 sequence: CASRQGNTEAFF. CDR3 coding DNA: TGCGCCAGCCGACAGGGGAACACTGAAGCTTTCTTT.

The chain uses TRBV5-8 and TRBJ1-2, with TRBD1 as a possible D gene (6 bases). Germline assignment: CDR1 SGHTS and CDR2 YDEGEE. This CDR3 is built from 15 residues. V was cut by 0 bases and J by 3 bases, with 12 bases left in between. The CDR3 is CASSLAQGPYYGYTF. CDR3 bases: TGTGCCAGCAGCTTGGCCCAGGGGCCCTACTATGGCTACACCTTC.

The chain joins TRBV4-3 to TRBJ1-1, with unresolved D. The germline gives CDR1 LGHNA, CDR2 YSLEER. V lost 0 bases, J lost 1 base, and 12 bases lay in between. The CDR3 is 16 amino acids. The CDR3 is CASSQDQVGGNTEAFF. The CDR3, as DNA: TGCGCCAGCAGCCAAGATCAAGTGGGAGGGAACACTGAAGCTTTCTTT.

The chain has TRBV7-9 and TRBJ2-3; tentatively, D is TRBD2 (6 bases). The CDR3 has 16 amino acids. Deletions cut 1 base from V and 6 bases from J, with 17 bases between. CDR1 and CDR2 from the germline V gene are SEHNR and FQNEAQ (reference sequence). The CDR3 DNA sequence: TGTGCCAGCAGCTTAGAGCTAGCGAGGAGCGCTGATACGCAGTATTTT. It encodes CASSLELARSADTQYF.

The chain combines TRBV6-5 with TRBJ1-1, with 7 bases lining up with TRBD1. The J segment lost 1 base and the V segment lost 7 bases, leaving 9 bases of the junction unmatched. This CDR3 has 15 amino acids. CDR1 MNHEY and CDR2 SVGAGI come from the germline V gene. The CDR3 coding sequence is TGTGCCAGCACCAGAAAGGGGGCAGCGAACACTGAAGCTTTCTTT. It translates to CASTRKGAANTEAFF.

This chain joins TRBV25-1 and TRBJ2-5; D perhaps matches TRBD1 (5 bases). V was pared by 8 bases and J by 4 bases, with 8 bases between. The germline V gene has CDR1 MGHDK and CDR2 SYGVNS. The CDR3 loop spans 11 amino acids. CDR3 protein: CASLGPETQYF. In DNA, the CDR3 is TGTGCCAGCTTGGGGCCAGAGACCCAGTACTTC.

The chain has TRBV30 and TRBJ2-3; D possibly corresponds to TRBD1 (6 bases). Trimming took off 8 bases at V and 2 bases at J, with 11 bases between the two ends. The CDR3 has 12 amino acids. Germline values: CDR1 GTSNPN, CDR2 SVGIG (reference sequence). The CDR3: CAGGQDTDTQYF. CDR3 DNA sequence: TGTGCCGGGGGACAAGACACAGATACGCAGTATTTT.

The chain employs TRBV7-9 and TRBJ1-5; D is uncertain. Germline CDR1 SEHNR, CDR2 FQNEAQ (reference sequence). This CDR3 contains 15 residues. V dropped 2 bases and J dropped 4 bases, with 12 bases sitting between them. CDR3 nucleotide sequence: TGTGCCAGCAGCTTACGTACAGATTATAATCAGCCCCAGCATTTT. As protein: CASSLRTDYNQPQHF. The full variable domain, in which reference TRBV7-9 and TRBJ1-5 provide the parts outside the CDR3, is DTGVSQNPRHKITKRGQNVTFRCDPISEHNRLYWYRQTLGQGPEFLTYFQNEAQLEKSRLLSDRFSAERPKGSFSTLEIQRTEQGDSAMYLCASSLRTDYNQPQHFGDGTRLSIL.

This chain links TRBV6-6 with TRBJ1-4; D remains unclear. CDR1 is MNHNY, CDR2 SVGAGI, per germline (reference sequence). Trimming cost V 7 bases and J 1 base, with 10 bases left between them. There are 14 residues in the CDR3. The CDR3 spells CASTPRVTNEKLFF. The CDR3 DNA reads TGTGCCAGCACCCCCCGGGTAACTAATGAAAAACTGTTTTTT.

The chain uses TRBV19 and TRBJ2-1, with 7 positions matching TRBD2. The ends lost 7 bases at V and 4 bases at J; junction bases unmatched: 7. Germline CDR1 and CDR2: LNHDA and SQIVND (reference sequence). This CDR3 has 14 amino acids. CDR3 region: CASTPWGGYNEQFF. Written as DNA, the CDR3 is TGTGCCAGTACCCCGTGGGGGGGGTACAATGAGCAGTTCTTC.

V usage is TRBV7-9 and J usage is TRBJ2-1; no clear D. Germline V gives CDR1 SEHNR, CDR2 FQNEAQ (reference sequence). Trimming cost V 8 bases and J 8 bases, with 13 bases left between them. The CDR3 runs 12 residues. CDR3 DNA sequence: TGTGCCAGCTACCAGGTTGTCCATGAGCAGTTCTTC. This sequence encodes CASYQVVHEQFF.

This chain connects TRBV10-1 to TRBJ2-1; TRBD2 agrees at 9 bases. Germline trimming cut 4 bases from V and 0 bases from J; bases unmatched to any gene: 7. Germline values: CDR1 WNHNN, CDR2 SYGVQD (reference sequence). The CDR3 is 17 residues long. CDR3 residues: CASSVLAGPSSYNEQFF. CDR3 coding DNA: TGCGCCAGCAGTGTCCTAGCGGGGCCAAGCTCCTACAATGAGCAGTTCTTC.

This sequence joins TRBV5-1 and TRBJ2-1; D is perhaps TRBD2 (5 bases). Germline loops: CDR1 SGHRS, CDR2 YFSETQ. The CDR3 runs 17 residues. V dropped 2 bases and J dropped 2 bases, with 17 bases sitting between them. Here the CDR3 reads CASSFGSGSGPYNEQFF. As DNA, the CDR3 is TGCGCCAGCAGCTTTGGTTCCGGAAGCGGACCCTACAATGAGCAGTTCTTC.

The chain uses TRBV13 and TRBJ1-1; 9 bases are shared with TRBD1. CDR1 is PRHDT and CDR2 is FYEKMQ in the germline V gene (reference sequence). The CDR3 has 16 amino acids. The V and J ends lost 2 bases and 0 bases, in that order; junction bases with no gene match: 4. The CDR3 DNA follows: TGTGCCAGCAGCTTACCCGGGACAGGGATGAACACTGAAGCTTTCTTT. Amino acid sequence: CASSLPGTGMNTEAFF.

The rearrangement links TRBV18 to TRBJ2-3; no firm D call. CDR3 length: 15 amino acids. Trimming stripped 5 bases from V and 0 bases from J, with 12 bases between. CDR1 is KGHSH, CDR2 LQKENI, per germline. The CDR3 reads CASSSRLTSTDTQYF. CDR3 coding DNA: TGTGCCAGCTCATCGCGGTTGACTAGCACAGATACGCAGTATTTT.

This clone was seen just once. This chain uses TRBV19 with TRBJ1-5; TRBD1 might be the D (6 bases). The CDR3 runs 13 residues. Trimming pared 6 bases from V and 3 bases from J, leaving 9 bases between. Germline V lookup: CDR1 LNHDA, CDR2 SQIVND (reference sequence). The CDR3 sequence is CASRWTVNQPQHF. As DNA, the CDR3 is TGTGCCAGTAGATGGACAGTCAATCAGCCCCAGCATTTT.

This clone was seen just once. The chain is built from TRBV21-1 and TRBJ1-1; the table gives TRBD1 as D, unverified against the DNA. TRBV21-1 is deemed a pseudogene. The CDR3 is 13 amino acids. As DNA, the CDR3 is TGTGCCAGCAAAAGGACAGCGAACACTGAAGCTTTCTTT. Its translation: CASKRTANTEAFF.

This chain connects TRBV11-1 to TRBJ2-1; possible D gene TRBD1, 5 bases. This CDR3 has 15 amino acids. Germline CDR1 and CDR2: SGHAT and FQDESV (reference sequence). With 1 base removed from V and 0 bases from J, the gap between germline ends came to 7 bases. This CDR3 reads CASSLGQGSYNEQFF. As DNA, the CDR3 is TGTGCCAGCAGCTTAGGTCAGGGCTCCTACAATGAGCAGTTCTTC. The entire variable domain, with the rest obtained from reference TRBV11-1 and TRBJ2-1, is as follows: EAEVAQSPRYKITEKSQAVAFWCDPISGHATLYWYRQILGQGPELLVQFQDESVVDDSQLPKDRFSAERLKGVDSTLKIQPAELGDSAMYLCASSLGQGSYNEQFFGPGTRLTVL.

The chain employs TRBV4-1 and TRBJ2-1; possibly TRBD1 for D (5 bases). V gave up 2 bases and J gave up 10 bases, with 21 bases separating them. Germline CDR1 MGHRA, CDR2 YSYEKL. This CDR3 contains 16 residues. CDR3: CASSQLGQVFKGEQFF. The CDR3 nucleotides are TGCGCCAGCAGCCAATTGGGGCAGGTTTTTAAGGGAGAGCAGTTCTTC.

J is TRBJ1-1 and V is TRBV9, with 10 bases lining up with TRBD1. This CDR3 has 18 residues. V trimming: 4 bases; J trimming: 3 bases; junction bases outside the gene matches: 15. Germline-derived CDR1 and CDR2 are SGDLS and YYNGEE. Written as DNA, the CDR3 is TGTGCCAGCAGCCTATCACCGGGACAGGGGTGGTCGGACACTGAAGCTTTCTTT. Translated: CASSLSPGQGWSDTEAFF. The variable domain in full, completed from reference TRBV9 and TRBJ1-1, reads DSGVTQTPKHLITATGQRVTLRCSPRSGDLSVYWYQQSLDQGLQFLIQYYNGEERAKGNILERFSAQQFPDLHSELNLSSLELGDSALYFCASSLSPGQGWSDTEAFFGQGTRLTVV.

The chain has TRBV19 and TRBJ2-7, with TRBD1 as a possible D gene (6 bases). The CDR3 runs to 16 residues. The germline V and J ends were trimmed by 5 bases and 1 base, with 18 bases remaining between them. Per germline, CDR1 LNHDA and CDR2 SQIVND (reference sequence). CDR3 sequence (DNA): TGTGCCAGTAGTTCTCGATGGCAGGGGTCATCCTACGAGCAGTACTTC. It translates to CASSSRWQGSSYEQYF. Full variable domain (outside the CDR3, taken from reference TRBV19 and TRBJ2-7): DGGITQSPKYLFRKEGQNVTLSCEQNLNHDAMYWYRQDPGQGLRLIYYSQIVNDFQKGDIAEGYSVSREKKESFPLTVTSAQKNPTAFYLCASSSRWQGSSYEQYFGPGTRLTVT.

This chain joins TRBV7-3 and TRBJ1-1; D is ambiguous. The CDR3 loop spans 13 amino acids. Germline loops: CDR1 SGHTA, CDR2 FQGTGA. V lost 4 bases, J lost 0 bases, and 6 bases lay in between. The CDR3 is CASSSQMNTEAFF. DNA for the CDR3: TGTGCCAGCAGCTCCCAGATGAACACTGAAGCTTTCTTT.

The J gene is TRBJ2-1, the V gene TRBV4-2; weak D call: TRBD1 (5 bases). CDR3 length equals 15 residues. CDR1 is LGHNA, CDR2 YNFKEQ, per germline. Trimming stripped 0 bases from V and 8 bases from J, with 14 bases between. The DNA of the CDR3 is TGTGCCAGCAGCCAAGATCTAGGCAGGGCGGATGAGCAGTTCTTC. Translating gives CASSQDLGRADEQFF.

The chain recombines TRBV5-6 with TRBJ1-1, with 7 bases matching TRBD1. The CDR3 consists of 15 residues. Germline V CDR1 and CDR2: SGHDT, YYEEEE. V was pared by 4 bases and J by 1 base, with 7 bases of the junction left unmatched. The DNA of the CDR3 is TGTGCCAGCAGCCTCAATGGACAGGCGAACACTGAAGCTTTCTTT. Residues: CASSLNGQANTEAFF.

The chain carries TRBV30 and TRBJ2-3; maybe TRBD1 (6 bases). Trimming stripped 0 bases from V and 0 bases from J, with 10 bases between. This CDR3 is 15 amino acids long. Looked up from germline, CDR1 is GTSNPN and CDR2 is SVGIG (reference sequence). The CDR3 coding sequence is TGTGCCTGGAGTGTAGACAGGCCTAGCACAGATACGCAGTATTTT. Translated: CAWSVDRPSTDTQYF.

The chain recombines TRBV5-1 with TRBJ2-2; D possibly corresponds to TRBD1 (6 bases). The V end lost 4 bases, the J end lost 3 bases, and 19 bases lay between the germline ends. The germline V gene encodes CDR1 SGHRS and CDR2 YFSETQ. The CDR3 totals 17 residues. CDR3 loop: CASSPDSLPLYTGELFF. In DNA, the CDR3 is TGCGCCAGCAGCCCGGACAGCTTACCCCTGTACACCGGGGAGCTGTTTTTT. The variable domain in full, with the rest retrieved from reference TRBV5-1 and TRBJ2-2, is KAGVTQTPRYLIKTRGQQVTLSCSPISGHRSVSWYQQTPGQGLQFLFEYFSETQRNKGNFPGRFSGRQFSNSRSEMNVSTLELGDSALYLCASSPDSLPLYTGELFFGEGSRLTVL.

This clone was found a few times. The J gene is TRBJ2-2, the V gene TRBV30; D remains unclear. Trimming took off 2 bases at V and 5 bases at J, with 6 bases between the two ends. CDR1 GTSNPN and CDR2 SVGIG come from the germline V gene (reference sequence). The CDR3 consists of 12 residues. The CDR3 reads CAWSLSTGELFF. CDR3 DNA sequence: TGTGCCTGGAGTCTAAGTACCGGGGAGCTGTTTTTT.

CDR3 in DNA: TGCGCCAGTAGGACTAGCCCCCAAGAGACCCAGTACTTC. It encodes CASRTSPQETQYF. V and J are TRBV5-1 and TRBJ2-5, with 8 positions matching TRBD2. J was trimmed by 1 base and V by 8 bases; bases with no gene match: 4. The CDR3 spans 13 residues. Germline CDR1 reads SGHRS; CDR2 reads YFSETQ.

The chain's CDR3 is CASSFQRGANEQFF. CDR3 DNA: TGCGCCAGCAGCTTCCAGCGGGGGGCCAATGAGCAGTTCTTC. The chain recombines TRBV5-1 with TRBJ2-1; TRBD2 matches 9 bases. CDR3 size: 14 residues. CDR1 is SGHRS, CDR2 YFSETQ, per germline. With V trimmed by 2 bases and J by 6 bases, 3 bases remained unmatched.